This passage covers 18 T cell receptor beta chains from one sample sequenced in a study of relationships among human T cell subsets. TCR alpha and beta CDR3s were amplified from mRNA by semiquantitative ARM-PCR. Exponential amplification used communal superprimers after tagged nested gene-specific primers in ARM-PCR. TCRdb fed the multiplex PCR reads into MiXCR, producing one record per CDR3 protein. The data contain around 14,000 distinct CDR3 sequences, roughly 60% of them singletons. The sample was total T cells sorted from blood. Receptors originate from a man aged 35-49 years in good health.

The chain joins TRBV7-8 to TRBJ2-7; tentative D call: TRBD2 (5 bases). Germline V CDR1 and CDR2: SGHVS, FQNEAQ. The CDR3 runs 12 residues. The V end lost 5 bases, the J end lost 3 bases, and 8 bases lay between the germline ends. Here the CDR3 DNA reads TGTGCCAGCAGCCCCCGGGGCTACGAGCAGTACTTC. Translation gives CASSPRGYEQYF.

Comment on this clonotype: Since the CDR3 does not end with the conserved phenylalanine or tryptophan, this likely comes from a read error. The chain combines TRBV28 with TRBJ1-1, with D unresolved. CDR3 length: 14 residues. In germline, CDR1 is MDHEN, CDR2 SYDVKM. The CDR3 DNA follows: TGCGCCAGCAGTTTATTTCACCTGAACACTGAAGCTTTCCTT. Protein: CASSLFHLNTEAFL.

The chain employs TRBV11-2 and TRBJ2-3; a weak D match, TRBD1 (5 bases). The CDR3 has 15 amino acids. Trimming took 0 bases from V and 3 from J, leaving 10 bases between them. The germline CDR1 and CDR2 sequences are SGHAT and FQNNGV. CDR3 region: CASSLDFSGTDTQYF. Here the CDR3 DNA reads TGTGCCAGCAGCTTAGATTTTTCAGGGACAGATACGCAGTATTTT.

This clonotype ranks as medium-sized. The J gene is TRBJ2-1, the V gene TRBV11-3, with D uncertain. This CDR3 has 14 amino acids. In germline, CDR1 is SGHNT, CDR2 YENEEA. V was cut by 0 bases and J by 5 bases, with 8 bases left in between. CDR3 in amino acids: CASSLDVRHNEQFF. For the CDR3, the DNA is TGTGCCAGCAGCTTAGATGTAAGACACAATGAGCAGTTCTTC.

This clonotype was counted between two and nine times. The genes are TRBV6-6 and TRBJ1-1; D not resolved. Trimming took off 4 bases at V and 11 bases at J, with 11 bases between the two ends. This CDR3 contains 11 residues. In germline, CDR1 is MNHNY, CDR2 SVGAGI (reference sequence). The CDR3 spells CASSLGQEAFF. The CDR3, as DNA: TGTGCCAGCAGTTTGGGCCAGGAGGCTTTCTTT.

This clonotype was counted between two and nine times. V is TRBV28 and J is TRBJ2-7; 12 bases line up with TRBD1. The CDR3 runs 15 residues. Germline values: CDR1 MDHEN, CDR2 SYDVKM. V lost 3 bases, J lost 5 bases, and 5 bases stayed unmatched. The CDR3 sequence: CASSFSGQGAHEQYF. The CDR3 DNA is TGTGCCAGCAGTTTTTCGGGACAGGGGGCCCACGAGCAGTACTTC.

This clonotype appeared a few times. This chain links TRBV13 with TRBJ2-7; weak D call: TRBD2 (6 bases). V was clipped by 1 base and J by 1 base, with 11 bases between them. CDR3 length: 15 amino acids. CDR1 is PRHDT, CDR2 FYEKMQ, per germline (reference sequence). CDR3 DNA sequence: TGTGCCAGCAGCTTAGACGGGGGAGAGTCCTACGAGCAGTACTTC. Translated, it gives CASSLDGGESYEQYF.

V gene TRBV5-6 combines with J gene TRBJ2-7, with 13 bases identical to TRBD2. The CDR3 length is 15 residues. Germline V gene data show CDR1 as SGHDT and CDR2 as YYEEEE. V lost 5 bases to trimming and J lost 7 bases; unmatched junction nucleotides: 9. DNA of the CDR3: TGTGCCAGCAGACAACTAGCGGGAGGGCCCTGGGAGCAGTACTTC. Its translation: CASRQLAGGPWEQYF.

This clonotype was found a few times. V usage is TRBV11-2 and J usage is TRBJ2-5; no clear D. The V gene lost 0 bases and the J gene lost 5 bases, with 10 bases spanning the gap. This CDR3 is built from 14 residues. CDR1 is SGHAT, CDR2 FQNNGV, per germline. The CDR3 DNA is TGTGCCAGCAGCTTAGATGTCTCCCCGGAGACCCAGTACTTC. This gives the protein CASSLDVSPETQYF.

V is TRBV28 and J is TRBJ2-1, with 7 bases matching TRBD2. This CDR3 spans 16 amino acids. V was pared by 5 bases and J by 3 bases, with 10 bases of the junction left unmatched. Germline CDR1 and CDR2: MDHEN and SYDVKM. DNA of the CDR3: TGTGCCAGCAGTCCCGATCTAGCGGCCCTCTACAATGAGCAGTTCTTC. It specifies CASSPDLAALYNEQFF.

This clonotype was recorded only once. The CDR3 DNA follows: TGCAGCGGTGAGGCCACAGGTCCGCATGAGCAGTTCTTC. Translated, it gives CSGEATGPHEQFF. The V call is TRBV29-1, the J call TRBJ2-1; TRBD1 is a possible D gene (5 bases). The V gene's germline CDR1 is SQVTM and CDR2 ANQGSEA. Trimming removed 7 bases from V and 8 bases from J, with 18 bases in between. The CDR3 length is 13 residues.

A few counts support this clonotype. Here the CDR3 DNA reads TGCGCCAGCAGCCAGGCGACAGGGGGCTACAATGAGCAGTTCTTC. It encodes CASSQATGGYNEQFF. The chain joins TRBV5-1 to TRBJ2-1, with 9 bases aligning to TRBD1. V dropped 4 bases and J dropped 3; count of bases not matched to a gene: 5. The CDR3 is 15 amino acids. CDR1 and CDR2 (germline): SGHRS, YFSETQ.

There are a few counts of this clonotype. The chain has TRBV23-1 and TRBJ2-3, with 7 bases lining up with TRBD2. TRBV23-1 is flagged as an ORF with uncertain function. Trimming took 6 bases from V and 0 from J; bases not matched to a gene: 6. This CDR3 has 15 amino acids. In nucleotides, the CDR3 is TGCGCCAGCAGCCGAACTAGCGCCAGCACAGATACGCAGTATTTT. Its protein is CASSRTSASTDTQYF.

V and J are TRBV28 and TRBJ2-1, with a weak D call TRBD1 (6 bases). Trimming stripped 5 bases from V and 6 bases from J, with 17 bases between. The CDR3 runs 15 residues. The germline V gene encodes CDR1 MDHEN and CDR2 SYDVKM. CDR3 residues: CASSPYRVPPNEQFF. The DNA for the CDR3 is TGTGCCAGCAGTCCCTACAGGGTCCCACCCAATGAGCAGTTCTTC.

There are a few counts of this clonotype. CDR3 sequence (DNA): TGCGCCAGCAGCTCGTTGGAGGGAGCAAGTGAGCAGTTCTTC. It is translated as CASSSLEGASEQFF. The chain uses TRBV5-1 and TRBJ2-1; possibly TRBD2 for D (6 bases). Germline V CDR1 and CDR2: SGHRS, YFSETQ. V lost 3 bases, J lost 9 bases, and 16 bases lay in between. The CDR3 spans 14 residues.

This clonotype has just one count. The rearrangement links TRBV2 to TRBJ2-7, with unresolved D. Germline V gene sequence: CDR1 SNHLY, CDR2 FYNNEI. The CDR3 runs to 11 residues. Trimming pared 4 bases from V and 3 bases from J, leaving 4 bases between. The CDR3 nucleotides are TGTGCCAGCAGTGGCGGCTACGAGCAGTACTTC. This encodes CASSGGYEQYF. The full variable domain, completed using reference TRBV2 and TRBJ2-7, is EPEVTQTPSHQVTQMGQEVILRCVPISNHLYFYWYRQILGQKVEFLVSFYNNEISEKSEIFDDQFSVERPDGSNFTLKIRSTKLEDSAMYFCASSGGYEQYFGPGTRLTVT.

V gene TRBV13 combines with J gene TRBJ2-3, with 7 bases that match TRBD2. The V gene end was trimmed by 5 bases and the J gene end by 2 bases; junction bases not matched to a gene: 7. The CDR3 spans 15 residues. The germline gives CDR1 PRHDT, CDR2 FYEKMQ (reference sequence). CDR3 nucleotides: TGTGCCAGCAGCCAGCGGGGAGATACCACAGATACGCAGTATTTT. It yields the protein CASSQRGDTTDTQYF.

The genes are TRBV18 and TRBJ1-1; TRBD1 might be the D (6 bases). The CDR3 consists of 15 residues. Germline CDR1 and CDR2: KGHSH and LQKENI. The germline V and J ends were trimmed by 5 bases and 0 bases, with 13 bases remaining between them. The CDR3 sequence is CASSDGQQMNTEAFF. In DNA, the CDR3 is TGTGCCAGCTCAGACGGACAGCAGATGAACACTGAAGCTTTCTTT.